This TCR beta chain was sequenced in a study of blood T cell repertoires in COVID-19. CDR1 is SGDLS and CDR2 is YYNGEE in the germline V gene. The CDR3 extends over 13 amino acids. V lost 3 bases and J lost 4, with 10 bases in between. The table lists this clone with a count of one. Produced via immunoSEQ multiplex PCR; TCRdb's table is partial and in-frame only. In the table there are over 150,000 clones, around 83% of which are singletons. The sequence was collected from a man aged 50 to 60 with active or convalescent COVID-19. Material for sequencing was peripheral blood. The V gene is TRBV9, the J gene TRBJ2-5, with D maybe TRBD2 (6 bases). For the CDR3, the DNA is TGTGCCAGCAGCGAGCGGGTTAGAGAGACCCAGTACTTC. Amino acid sequence: CASSERVRETQYF.